This TCR beta chain appears in the sequencing data of a study of T cell repertoires in cytomegalovirus infection. Whole-study context: A matching HLA type, together with CMV infection, was signaled by public TCR beta signatures.

The germline V gene encodes CDR1 MNHEY and CDR2 SMNVEV (reference sequence). V was trimmed by 5 bases and J by 8 bases, leaving 16 bases between them. The CDR3 totals 15 residues. TCRdb reanalysed the reads using MiXCR and keeps one entry per CDR3 protein. Among about 60,000 distinct CDR3 sequences listed, about 30% were seen once. In the case of this clonotype: The antigen is not known.

Study observations and caveats: In two of eight donors, the top clonotype was HLA-C-restricted CMV-specific. Summed frequency of shared TCR beta families picked out CMV carriers who also had the relevant HLA.

The V call is TRBV27, the J call TRBJ2-6; D unclear. Sample: PBMCs, sequenced either directly or after in vitro stimulation (not recorded which). The TCR originated in a human donor in good health (CMV status not recorded). Some clones in this sample may be carry-over from other donors' samples. The CDR3 loop reads CASSTNSARPNVLTF. CDR3 coding DNA: TGTGCCAGCAGTACCAACTCCGCTCGGCCCAACGTCCTGACTTTC.